Each of the 29 T cell receptor beta chains below was sequenced from the same sample in a study of T cell responses to AZD1222 COVID-19 vaccine (dated by TCRdb to the early 2020s). The library was obtained by the immunoSEQ multiplex PCR assay. This is the immuneACCESS table as TCRdb keeps it, with only in-frame sequences that have V and J called. A part of the clones is gone; compared with another copy, unresolved V genes explain less than half, and the rest is unexplained. This sample lists approximately 79,000 clones; 80% to 90% were detected once. The ten biggest clones cover approximately 15% of the sample. Sample time point, as interpreted from the label and publication: baseline before first vaccination. Sequencing was performed on peripheral blood, taken on day 0 of AZD1222 vaccination. Receptors originate from an adult in good health.

The genes are TRBV5-6 and TRBJ1-2; D not resolved. Trimming left V 4 bases short and J 4 bases short, with 14 bases between. This CDR3 has 14 residues. From germline, CDR1 is SGHDT and CDR2 YYEEEE. In nucleotides, the CDR3 is TGTGCCAGCAGCCCCAACCGCCAGGCCTATGGCTACACCTTC. Amino acid sequence: CASSPNRQAYGYTF. The entire variable domain, with the rest obtained from reference TRBV5-6 and TRBJ1-2, is as follows: DAGVTQSPTHLIKTRGQQVTLRCSPKSGHDTVSWYQQALGQGPQFIFQYYEEEERQRGNFPDRFSGHQFPNYSSELNVNALLLGDSALYLCASSPNRQAYGYTFGSGTRLTVV.

CDR3 nucleotide sequence: TGTGCCAGCAGTACGACTAGCGGGAGACTGGGGGAGCAGTACTTC. It encodes CASSTTSGRLGEQYF. This chain connects TRBV27 to TRBJ2-7, with 12 bases fitting TRBD2. The length of the CDR3 is 15 residues. V gave up 5 bases and J gave up 7 bases; unmatched junction bases: 9. Germline loops: CDR1 MNHEY, CDR2 SMNVEV (reference sequence).

This rearrangement joins TRBV5-1 to TRBJ1-4; D call uncertain. The CDR3 length is 16 residues. CDR1 and CDR2 from the germline V gene are SGHRS and YFSETQ. Trimming left V 4 bases short and J 3 bases short, with 16 bases between. CDR3: CASSVGADNANEKLFF. CDR3 nucleotide sequence: TGCGCCAGCAGCGTCGGAGCAGATAATGCTAATGAAAAACTGTTTTTT.

This clone was counted once. This chain links TRBV7-3 with TRBJ2-7; D is unclear. Trimming stripped 3 bases from V and 4 bases from J, with 19 bases between. The germline CDR1 and CDR2 sequences are SGHTA and FQGTGA. CDR3 size: 16 residues. In DNA form, the CDR3 reads TGTGCCAGCAGCTTTAACGACTCCCGCCGCCGGTACGAGCAGTACTTC. Translating gives CASSFNDSRRRYEQYF.

The chain has TRBV9 and TRBJ1-2; possible D gene TRBD1, 5 bases. The CDR3 covers 13 residues. CDR1 and CDR2 from the germline V gene are SGDLS and YYNGEE. Trimming took 0 bases from V and 6 from J, leaving 9 bases between them. CDR3 nucleotide sequence: TGTGCCAGCAGCGTAGCTACAGGCGATGGCTACACCTTC. Translated: CASSVATGDGYTF.

This chain links TRBV4-1 with TRBJ1-1; D remains ambiguous. The CDR3 is made up of 15 amino acids. Per the germline V gene, CDR1 is MGHRA and CDR2 is YSYEKL. V was clipped by 3 bases and J by 2 bases, with 13 bases between them. CDR3 sequence (DNA): TGCGCCAGCAGCCACGGAGAGGATCTAAACACTGAAGCTTTCTTT. This translates into CASSHGEDLNTEAFF.

This rearrangement joins TRBV5-1 to TRBJ2-7, with D possibly TRBD1 on 6 matching bases. With 1 base removed from V and 1 base from J, the gap between germline ends came to 9 bases. Germline V gene lookup returns CDR1 SGHRS and CDR2 YFSETQ. This CDR3 spans 14 amino acids. Written as DNA, the CDR3 is TGCGCCAGCAGCTTGACAGGGACGTCCTACGAGCAGTACTTC. It translates to CASSLTGTSYEQYF.

This clone was detected once. The chain employs TRBV27 and TRBJ2-2, with D unresolved. CDR1 and CDR2 from the germline V gene are MNHEY and SMNVEV (reference sequence). Trimming stripped 5 bases from V and 3 bases from J, with 7 bases between. The CDR3 runs 13 residues. As DNA, the CDR3 is TGTGCCAGCAGTGGGATTCACACCGGGGAGCTGTTTTTT. Translated: CASSGIHTGELFF.

The V gene is TRBV2, the J gene TRBJ2-5; D perhaps matches TRBD1 (7 bases). The V end lost 0 bases, the J end lost 5 bases, and 16 bases lay between the germline ends. There are 16 residues in the CDR3. Germline V gene sequence: CDR1 SNHLY, CDR2 FYNNEI. The CDR3 bases are TGTGCCAGCAGTGAAGCGGGCAGGGGGGTTGGGGAGACCCAGTACTTC. Its protein is CASSEAGRGVGETQYF.

This clone was observed once. This chain uses TRBV19 with TRBJ1-5; 9 bases are shared with TRBD1. CDR1 is LNHDA, CDR2 SQIVND, per germline (reference sequence). The CDR3 is 15 amino acids. J lost 4 bases, V lost 5 bases, and 6 bases had no gene match. The DNA for the CDR3 is TGTGCCAGTAGTCCGGGACAGGGAGCGAATCAGCCCCAGCATTTT. This translates into CASSPGQGANQPQHF. Filled out from reference TRBV19 and TRBJ1-5, the complete variable domain reads DGGITQSPKYLFRKEGQNVTLSCEQNLNHDAMYWYRQDPGQGLRLIYYSQIVNDFQKGDIAEGYSVSREKKESFPLTVTSAQKNPTAFYLCASSPGQGANQPQHFGDGTRLSIL.

This sequence joins TRBV12-3 or TRBV12-4 and TRBJ2-2; no definite D call. CDR3 size: 11 residues. V lost 5 bases and J lost 6, with 4 bases in between. CDR3 in DNA: TGTGCCAGCAGTCTACCCGGGGAGCTGTTTTTT. It yields the protein CASSLPGELFF.

The V and J genes are TRBV30 and TRBJ2-7, with 10 bases identical to TRBD1. Germline trimming cut 1 base from V and 1 base from J; bases unmatched to any gene: 7. Germline values: CDR1 GTSNPN, CDR2 SVGIG (reference sequence). The CDR3 consists of 16 residues. The CDR3 bases are TGTGCCTGGAGTGCGAGGAGGGACAGGGGTTCCTACGAGCAGTACTTC. Translation: CAWSARRDRGSYEQYF.

This clone occurred once. This rearrangement joins TRBV6-1 to TRBJ2-2; D gene ambiguous. The CDR3 consists of 14 residues. The germline gives CDR1 MNHNS, CDR2 SASEGT. The ends were cut back, 2 bases at V and 3 bases at J, with 7 bases in the middle. CDR3 amino acids: CASSELGYTGELFF. CDR3 coding DNA: TGTGCCAGCAGTGAACTGGGATACACCGGGGAGCTGTTTTTT.

V is TRBV10-3 and J is TRBJ1-1; no clear D gene. Trimming cost V 0 bases and J 0 bases, with 8 bases left between them. The CDR3 is 15 amino acids. Germline V gene sequence: CDR1 ENHRY, CDR2 SYGVKD. In DNA form, the CDR3 reads TGTGCCATCAGTGAGTCGGGAAATATGAACACTGAAGCTTTCTTT. This codes for CAISESGNMNTEAFF.

The chain is built from TRBV9 and TRBJ1-2, with D unresolved. Looked up from germline, CDR1 is SGDLS and CDR2 is YYNGEE. V was trimmed by 0 bases and J by 4 bases, leaving 13 bases between them. This CDR3 region has 15 residues. The CDR3 is CASSVEGRPAYGYTF. Here the CDR3 DNA reads TGTGCCAGCAGCGTAGAGGGCAGGCCCGCCTATGGCTACACCTTC.

The chain joins TRBV19 to TRBJ2-5, with 8 nucleotides matching TRBD2. The CDR3 spans 18 residues. Germline V gives CDR1 LNHDA, CDR2 SQIVND (reference sequence). The V gene end was trimmed by 3 bases and the J gene end by 7 bases; junction bases not matched to a gene: 19. CDR3 amino acids: CASSIGPITSGSIRTQYF. In DNA, the CDR3 is TGTGCCAGTAGTATTGGCCCGATAACTAGCGGCTCGATAAGGACCCAGTACTTC.

This chain links TRBV5-4 with TRBJ1-6, with 7 bases that match TRBD1. Losses at the gene ends were 1 base for V and 5 bases for J; bases not matched to a gene: 3. CDR3 length equals 15 residues. Per germline, CDR1 SGHNT and CDR2 YYREEE (reference sequence). The CDR3 loop is CASSLMQGDNSPLHF. Here the CDR3 DNA reads TGTGCCAGCAGCTTGATGCAGGGGGATAATTCACCCCTCCACTTT. Variable domain in full (rest from reference TRBV5-4 and TRBJ1-6): ETGVTQSPTHLIKTRGQQVTLRCSSQSGHNTVSWYQQALGQGPQFIFQYYREEENGRGNFPPRFSGLQFPNYSSELNVNALELDDSALYLCASSLMQGDNSPLHFGNGTRLTVT.

This clone has just one count. V gene TRBV5-1 combines with J gene TRBJ2-7; D may be TRBD2 (5 bases). The CDR3 is made up of 13 amino acids. The V gene lost 4 bases and the J gene lost 6 bases, with 14 bases spanning the gap. The germline V gene has CDR1 SGHRS and CDR2 YFSETQ. The CDR3 DNA is TGCGCCAGCAGCCTGAACGGGGTCGGCGAGCAGTACTTC. This encodes CASSLNGVGEQYF.

V and J are TRBV19 and TRBJ1-4; D possibly corresponds to TRBD1 (6 bases). Germline V gene lookup returns CDR1 LNHDA and CDR2 SQIVND (reference sequence). This CDR3 comprises 16 residues. With 6 bases removed from V and 0 bases from J, the gap between germline ends came to 14 bases. The CDR3 is CASRRRTAATNEKLFF. The CDR3 nucleotides read TGTGCCAGTAGGCGAAGGACAGCAGCAACTAATGAAAAACTGTTTTTT. The whole variable domain, remainder taken from reference TRBV19 and TRBJ1-4, is DGGITQSPKYLFRKEGQNVTLSCEQNLNHDAMYWYRQDPGQGLRLIYYSQIVNDFQKGDIAEGYSVSREKKESFPLTVTSAQKNPTAFYLCASRRRTAATNEKLFFGSGTQLSVL.

The rearrangement joins TRBV19 to TRBJ2-1; 10 positions agree with TRBD1. After removal of 4 bases from V and 6 bases from J, the junction contained 3 bases not matched to a gene. This CDR3 contains 14 residues. The V gene's germline CDR1 is LNHDA and CDR2 SQIVND (reference sequence). In nucleotides, the CDR3 is TGTGCCAGTAGTAAGGACAGGGGGACCAATGAGCAGTTCTTC. It translates to CASSKDRGTNEQFF.

The chain is built from TRBV7-9 and TRBJ2-7; 9 nucleotides match TRBD1. With 1 base clipped from V and 6 bases from J, the junction kept 7 bases outside the gene matches. The CDR3 spans 15 residues. The V gene's germline CDR1 is SEHNR and CDR2 FQNEAQ (reference sequence). Here the CDR3 reads CASSLGTGVVSEQYF. In nucleotides, the CDR3 is TGTGCCAGCAGCTTAGGGACAGGGGTGGTCTCCGAGCAGTACTTC.

The V gene is TRBV6-4, the J gene TRBJ2-3; 8 bases fit TRBD2. Germline V lookup: CDR1 MRHNA, CDR2 SNTAGT. This CDR3 has 15 amino acids. V dropped 3 bases and J dropped 1; count of bases not matched to a gene: 3. The CDR3 region has the DNA TGTGCCAGCAGTGAGGGACTAGGTGGCACAGATACGCAGTATTTT. As protein: CASSEGLGGTDTQYF.

The V gene is TRBV5-1, the J gene TRBJ2-7, with TRBD1 matching 9 bases. The CDR3 runs 14 residues. CDR1 is SGHRS, CDR2 YFSETQ, per germline. J gave up 5 bases and V 6 bases, and 9 bases lay outside the gene matches. DNA of the CDR3: TGCGCCAGCAACACCGGGACAGGGACCGACGAGCAGTACTTC. It yields the protein CASNTGTGTDEQYF.

This clone was recorded a few times. This chain links TRBV6-5 with TRBJ2-3; 8 bases line up with TRBD1. This CDR3 is built from 16 residues. V shed 2 bases, J shed 2 bases, and the junction held 6 bases outside the gene matches. CDR1 and CDR2 from the germline V gene are MNHEY and SVGAGI. CDR3 DNA sequence: TGTGCCAGCAGTTACAGGGAGGACAGGGTCACAGATACGCAGTATTTT. It is translated as CASSYREDRVTDTQYF.

This clone has just one count. The CDR3 spells CSVGQDNTGELFF. The CDR3 nucleotides read TGCAGCGTGGGACAGGATAACACCGGGGAGCTGTTTTTT. V gene TRBV29-1 combines with J gene TRBJ2-2, with TRBD1 matching 8 bases. V gave up 6 bases and J gave up 2 bases; unmatched junction bases: 2. CDR3 length: 13 residues. The germline V gene encodes CDR1 SQVTM and CDR2 ANQGSEA.

This clone has only one observation. This sequence joins TRBV28 and TRBJ1-6; TRBD1 is a possible D gene (6 bases). V lost 2 bases and J lost 11, with 13 bases in between. CDR3 length equals 14 residues. Germline CDR1 reads MDHEN; CDR2 reads SYDVKM. The DNA of the CDR3 is TGTGCCAGCAGTTTAGCAGGGGAGAGTACACCCCTCCACTTT. This encodes CASSLAGESTPLHF.

The CDR3 DNA is TGTGCCAGCAGTTTCTCTCTTAGGGGGCCCCAGCATTTT. Translation gives CASSFSLRGPQHF. The rearrangement links TRBV12-3 or TRBV12-4 to TRBJ1-5; tentatively, D is TRBD1 (5 bases). CDR3 size: 13 residues. The V gene lost 3 bases and the J gene lost 9 bases, with 12 bases spanning the gap.

The chain recombines TRBV6-5 with TRBJ2-5; D uncertain. Deletions cut 5 bases from V and 1 base from J, with 11 bases between. Germline V lookup: CDR1 MNHEY, CDR2 SVGAGI. There are 14 residues in the CDR3. CDR3 region: CASSTLQAQETQYF. CDR3 DNA sequence: TGTGCCAGCAGTACCCTGCAGGCCCAAGAGACCCAGTACTTC.

The chain carries TRBV24-1 and TRBJ2-7; no firm D call. CDR1 is KGHDR and CDR2 is SFDVKD in the germline V gene. Trimming took 6 bases from V and 1 from J, leaving 15 bases between them. The length of the CDR3 is 15 residues. CDR3 sequence: CATSRWAEVSYEQYF. In nucleotides, the CDR3 is TGTGCCACCAGTCGATGGGCAGAAGTTTCCTACGAGCAGTACTTC.